This T cell receptor beta chain is from a study of shared clonotypes between healthy human individuals. Trimming pared 1 base from V and 1 base from J, leaving 8 bases between. CDR3 length: 14 residues. Germline V gives CDR1 LNHNV, CDR2 YYDKDF (reference sequence). Libraries were prepared by immunoSEQ multiplex PCR; TCRdb keeps only in-frame clonotypes and omits some of them. The sample shows 1,500,000 or so clones, approximately 96% of them seen only once. Sequenced material: naive CD4+ T cells sorted from blood. The subset denotes: CD45RA+ positively selected. The source of this sequence is a man younger than 40 in good health. The V call is TRBV15, the J call TRBJ2-7; D might be TRBD1 (5 bases). The CDR3 coding sequence is TGTGCCACCAGCAGAGCCCAGGGTTCCTACGAGCAGTACTTC. Translating it yields CATSRAQGSYEQYF.